This is a list of T cell receptor beta chains from one sample in a study of T cell changes during pregnancy in multiple sclerosis. The table came from immunoSEQ multiplex PCR; TCRdb's copy has only in-frame clones and leaves some out. The sample shows 35,000 to 50,000 clones, around 89% of them seen only once. The sample consisted of CD4+ T cells from peripheral blood mononuclear cells, taken after pregnancy. These receptors were obtained from a female donor with multiple sclerosis, enrolled in a pregnancy study. CDR3s include the opening cysteine and the closing phenylalanine or tryptophan. D genes are given only for firm matches. Only part of the rows carry a size: once, few, many, or a class if the clone is expanded.

V gene	clone size	J gene	D gene	CDR3 protein	CDR3 DNA
TRBV4-1	.	TRBJ1-2	.	CASSQERGVGVRGYTF	TGCGCCAGCAGCCAAGAGCGGGGTGTTGGGGTACGCGGCTACACCTTC
TRBV30	.	TRBJ2-5	TRBD2	CAWSVRSSGRSMETQYF	TGTGCCTGGAGTGTACGGTCTAGCGGGAGGTCCATGGAGACCCAGTACTTC
TRBV27	few	TRBJ2-7	TRBD2	CASRFYSGRISYEQYF	TGTGCCAGCAGATTTTATAGCGGGCGAATCTCCTACGAGCAGTACTTC
TRBV29-1	few	TRBJ1-1	TRBD1	CSVVRDRNTEAFF	TGCAGCGTTGTTCGGGACAGAAACACTGAAGCTTTCTTT
TRBV5-1	.	TRBJ1-2	TRBD1	CASSSGQGGYGYTF	TGCGCCAGCAGCTCCGGACAGGGAGGCTATGGCTACACCTTC
TRBV2	.	TRBJ2-2	.	CAGREDGAGELFF	TGTGCCGGCAGAGAAGACGGGGCCGGGGAGCTGTTTTTT
TRBV19	.	TRBJ2-1	TRBD1	CASSMAGGLDEQFF	TGTGCCAGTAGTATGGCAGGGGGCCTCGATGAGCAGTTCTTC
TRBV7-6	.	TRBJ1-1	TRBD1	CASSLVPFGQGNTEAFF	TGTGCCAGCAGCTTAGTTCCGTTTGGACAGGGAAACACTGAAGCTTTCTTT
TRBV7-9	.	TRBJ2-1	TRBD2	CASSSTALAGVIEQFF	TGTGCCAGCAGCTCTACGGCACTAGCGGGAGTTATTGAGCAGTTCTTC
TRBV9	.	TRBJ2-1	TRBD2	CASSALGERGTKGNEQFF	TGTGCCAGCAGCGCCCTTGGTGAGCGGGGGACCAAGGGCAATGAGCAGTTCTTC
TRBV28	.	TRBJ1-1	.	CASSRWGGRARPENTEAFF	TGTGCCAGCAGTCGATGGGGGGGGAGGGCCCGCCCGGAGAACACTGAAGCTTTCTTT
TRBV27	.	TRBJ2-7	.	CASSRTGYEQYF	TGTGCCAGCAGTAGAACAGGGTACGAGCAGTACTTC
TRBV10-3	.	TRBJ2-7	TRBD1	CAISDPGQGLPYEQYF	TGTGCCATCAGCGACCCAGGACAGGGATTGCCCTACGAGCAGTACTTC
TRBV11-2	.	TRBJ2-6	.	CASSSGGKGANVLTF	TGTGCCAGCAGCTCAGGGGGGAAAGGGGCCAACGTCCTGACTTTC
TRBV6-1	.	TRBJ1-5	.	CAGGTGPNQPQHF	TGTGCCGGGGGTACAGGGCCCAATCAGCCCCAGCATTTT
TRBV11-1	.	TRBJ1-1	.	CASSLGENTEAFF	TGTGCCAGCAGCTTAGGAGAGAACACTGAAGCTTTCTTT
TRBV5-1	.	TRBJ2-3	TRBD2	CASSVGTSLGTDTQYF	TGCGCCAGCAGCGTCGGGACTAGCTTGGGCACAGATACGCAGTATTTT
TRBV6-1	.	TRBJ2-3	TRBD2	CASERLAGSSDTQYF	TGTGCCAGCGAACGACTAGCGGGATCCTCAGATACGCAGTATTTT
TRBV29-1	.	TRBJ2-1	TRBD2	CSSIAGSSYNEQFF	TGCAGCTCCATAGCGGGGAGCTCCTACAATGAGCAGTTCTTC
TRBV19	.	TRBJ1-5	.	CASSIGRGREPQHF	TGTGCCAGTAGTATAGGCCGGGGGAGGGAGCCCCAGCATTTT
TRBV5-1	.	TRBJ2-4	TRBD1	CASSLPSGTGGDIQYF	TGCGCCAGCAGCTTGCCTTCCGGGACAGGGGGAGACATTCAGTACTTC
TRBV2	.	TRBJ1-4	TRBD1	CASRDTGGARITNEKLFF	TGTGCCAGCAGGGACACAGGGGGCGCAAGGATAACTAATGAAAAACTGTTTTTT